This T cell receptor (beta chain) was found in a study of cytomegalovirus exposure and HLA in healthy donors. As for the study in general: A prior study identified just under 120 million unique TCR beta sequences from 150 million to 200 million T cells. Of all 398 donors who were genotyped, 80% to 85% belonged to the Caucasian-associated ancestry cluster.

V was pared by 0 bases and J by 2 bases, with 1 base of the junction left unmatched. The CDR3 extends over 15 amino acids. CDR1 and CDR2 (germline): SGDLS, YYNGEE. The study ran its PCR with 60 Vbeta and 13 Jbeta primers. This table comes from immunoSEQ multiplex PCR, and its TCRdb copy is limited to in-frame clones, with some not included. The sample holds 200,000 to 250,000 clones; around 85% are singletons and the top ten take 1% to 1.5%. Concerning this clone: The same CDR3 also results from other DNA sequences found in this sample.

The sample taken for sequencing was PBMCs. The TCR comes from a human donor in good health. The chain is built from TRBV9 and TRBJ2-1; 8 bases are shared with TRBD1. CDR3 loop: CASSVAGGPYNEQFF. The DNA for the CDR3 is TGTGCCAGCAGCGTAGCAGGGGGCCCCTACAATGAGCAGTTCTTC.